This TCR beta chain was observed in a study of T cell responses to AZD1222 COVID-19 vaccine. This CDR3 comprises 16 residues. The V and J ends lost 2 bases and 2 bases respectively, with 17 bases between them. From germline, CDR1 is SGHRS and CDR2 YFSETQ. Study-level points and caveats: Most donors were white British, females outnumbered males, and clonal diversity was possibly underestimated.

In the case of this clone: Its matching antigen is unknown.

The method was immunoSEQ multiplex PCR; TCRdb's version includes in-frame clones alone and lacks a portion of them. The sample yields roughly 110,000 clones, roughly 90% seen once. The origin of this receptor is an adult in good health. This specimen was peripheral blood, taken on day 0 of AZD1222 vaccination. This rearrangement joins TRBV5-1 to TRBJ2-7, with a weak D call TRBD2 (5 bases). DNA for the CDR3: TGCGCCAGCAGCTTTCCCCCCGGGGAAGGACCCTACGAGCAGTACTTC. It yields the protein CASSFPPGEGPYEQYF.